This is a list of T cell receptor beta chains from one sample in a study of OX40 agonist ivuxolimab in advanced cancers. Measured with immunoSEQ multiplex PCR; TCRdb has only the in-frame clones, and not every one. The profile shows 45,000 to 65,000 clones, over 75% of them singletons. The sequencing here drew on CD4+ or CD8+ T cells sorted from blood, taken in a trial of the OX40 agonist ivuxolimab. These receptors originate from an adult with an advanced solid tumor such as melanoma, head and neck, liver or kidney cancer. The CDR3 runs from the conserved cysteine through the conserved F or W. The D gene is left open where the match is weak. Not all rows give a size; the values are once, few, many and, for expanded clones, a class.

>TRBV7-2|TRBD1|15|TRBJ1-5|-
TGTGCCAGCAGTCCTCAGGGGGGTAGCAATCAGCCCCAGCATTTT
CASSPQGGSNQPQHF
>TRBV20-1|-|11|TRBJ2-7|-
TGCATCCACAGGGTGGGTCACGAGCAGTACTTC
CIHRVGHEQYF
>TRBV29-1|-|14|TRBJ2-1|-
TGCAGCGTTGTGGGGGGTGTGGGCTACAATGAGCAGTTCTTC
CSVVGGVGYNEQFF
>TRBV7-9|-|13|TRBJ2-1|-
TGTGCCAGCAGCCTAGTCCCCTACAATGAGCAGTTCTTC
CASSLVPYNEQFF
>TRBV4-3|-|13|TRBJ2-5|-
TGCGCCAGCAGCCAAGAGGGATGGGAGACCCAGTACTTC
CASSQEGWETQYF
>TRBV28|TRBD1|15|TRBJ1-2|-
TGTGCCAGCAGTTCAGGACAGGGGCCCTTCTATGGCTACACCTTC
CASSSGQGPFYGYTF
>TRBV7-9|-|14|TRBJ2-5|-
TGTGCCAGCAGCTTGGATATTAGCCAAGAGACCCAGTACTTC
CASSLDISQETQYF
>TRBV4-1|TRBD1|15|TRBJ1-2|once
TGCGCCAGCAGCCAGGGTTCCGGGACAGGGGGCGGCTACACCTTC
CASSQGSGTGGGYTF
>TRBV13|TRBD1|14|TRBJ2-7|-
TGTGCCAGCAGCGCTCGGACAGGAAACTACGAGCAGTACTTC
CASSARTGNYEQYF
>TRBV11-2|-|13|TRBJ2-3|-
TGTGCCAGCAGCCCTTACAAGGGAGATACGCAGTATTTT
CASSPYKGDTQYF
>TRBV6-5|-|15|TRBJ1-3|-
TGTGCCAGCAGCGCAGGGGCTTTTGTAGGAAACACCATATATTTT
CASSAGAFVGNTIYF